A single count supports the clone carrying this T cell receptor beta chain. This entry belongs to a study of shared clonotypes between healthy human individuals. Study information: The plates for each donor numbered three CD4 naive, three CD4 memory, two CD8 naive and one CD8 memory.

This table comes from immunoSEQ multiplex PCR, and its TCRdb copy is limited to in-frame clones, with some not included. The sample holds 2 million to 2.5 million clones, roughly 90% seen once. Study donors comprised healthy, HIV-negative adults devoid of recent acute infection or vaccination. CDR1 is MDHEN and CDR2 is SYDVKM in the germline V gene. Germline trimming cut 7 bases from V and 2 bases from J; bases unmatched to any gene: 8. The CDR3 has 14 amino acids. The chain joins TRBV28 to TRBJ2-7; TRBD2 agrees at 7 bases. The clonotype originates from a man aged 18 to 29 in good health. Some clones in this sample may be carry-over from other donors' samples. The sample was naive CD4+ T cells from PBMCs. The subset is: CD45RA+ positively selected. CDR3 sequence reads: CASTLGGSPYEQYF. In nucleotides, the CDR3 is TGTGCCAGCACCCTCGGGGGGAGCCCCTACGAGCAGTACTTC.